The 27 T cell receptor beta chains below come from one sample, sequenced in a study of response to subunit inactivated influenza vaccine. TCRdb analysed the RT-PCR reads with MiXCR anew, one entry per CDR3 protein. The table records 450,000 to 550,000 distinct CDR3 sequences, about 25% of them present only once. This specimen was CD4+ T cells sorted from PBMCs, taken around 5 days after vaccination. The receptor source for this set is a man aged 50-60 years who received an inactivated influenza vaccine.

There are a few counts of this clonotype. The CDR3 loop reads CASSYQSGPPQHF. The DNA for the CDR3 is TGTGCCAGCAGCTACCAGTCCGGCCCGCCCCAGCATTTT. The gene calls are TRBV7-2 and TRBJ1-5; D gene uncertain. Germline V gene lookup returns CDR1 SGHTA and CDR2 FQGNSA. This CDR3 has 13 amino acids. The V and J ends lost 4 bases and 9 bases respectively, with 13 bases between them.

There are a few counts of this clonotype. This chain links TRBV28 with TRBJ1-5, with 10 bases aligning to TRBD1. Losses at the gene ends were 6 bases for V and 8 bases for J; bases not matched to a gene: 10. Germline V gene sequence: CDR1 MDHEN, CDR2 SYDVKM. The CDR3 is 15 amino acids. The CDR3 protein is CASSDRQGAREPQHF. DNA of the CDR3: TGTGCCAGCAGCGATCGACAGGGGGCCCGTGAGCCCCAGCATTTT.

This chain joins TRBV12-3 or TRBV12-4 and TRBJ1-1; no reliable D call. Trimming removed 6 bases from V and 4 bases from J, with 15 bases in between. The CDR3 is 14 amino acids. This CDR3 is CASSPLGMVTEAFF. The CDR3 DNA sequence: TGTGCCAGCAGCCCCCTTGGTATGGTCACTGAAGCTTTCTTT.

This chain uses TRBV4-3 with TRBJ1-4; D may be TRBD1 (5 bases). The germline V and J ends were trimmed by 1 base and 3 bases, with 18 bases remaining between them. This CDR3 contains 18 residues. Germline V gene data show CDR1 as LGHNA and CDR2 as YSLEER. The CDR3 reads CASSQAPSRWDANEKLFF. The CDR3 nucleotides read TGCGCCAGCAGCCAAGCCCCGAGTAGGTGGGACGCTAATGAAAAACTGTTTTTT.

This clonotype was detected a few times. The gene calls are TRBV4-1 and TRBJ1-1; 8 bases map to TRBD1. CDR3 length: 15 residues. Germline trimming cut 4 bases from V and 1 base from J; bases unmatched to any gene: 5. CDR1 is MGHRA and CDR2 is YSYEKL in the germline V gene. The CDR3 protein is CASSLTGGPNTEAFF. In DNA, the CDR3 is TGCGCCAGCAGCCTCACAGGGGGTCCGAACACTGAAGCTTTCTTT.

This clonotype was observed a few times. The CDR3 here is CASKGLAGVRETQYF. The CDR3 DNA is TGTGCCAGCAAAGGACTAGCGGGAGTGAGAGAGACCCAGTACTTC. V is TRBV2 and J is TRBJ2-5, with 13 bases that match TRBD2. The trim removed 7 bases at V and 4 bases at J, leaving 6 bases unmatched. CDR1 and CDR2 (germline): SNHLY, FYNNEI. This CDR3 region has 15 residues.

A few counts support this clonotype. The gene calls are TRBV20-1 and TRBJ2-7, with D possibly TRBD2 on 5 matching bases. This CDR3 comprises 13 residues. Germline V lookup: CDR1 DFQATT, CDR2 SNEGSKA (reference sequence). V dropped 5 bases and J dropped 4 bases, with 15 bases sitting between them. CDR3: CSARPPSRYEQYF. The CDR3, as DNA: TGCAGTGCTCGGCCCCCTAGCAGGTACGAGCAGTACTTC.

The rearrangement uses TRBV2 and TRBJ2-2, with TRBD1 as a possible D gene (6 bases). Looked up from germline, CDR1 is SNHLY and CDR2 is FYNNEI. V was clipped by 7 bases and J by 5 bases, with 11 bases between them. CDR3 length: 13 residues. CDR3 residues: CASIPGETGELFF. DNA of the CDR3: TGTGCCAGCATTCCAGGGGAGACCGGGGAGCTGTTTTTT.

V is TRBV5-1 and J is TRBJ2-3; D is undetermined. Trimming stripped 0 bases from V and 6 bases from J, with 17 bases between. The CDR3 extends over 16 amino acids. CDR1 is SGHRS, CDR2 YFSETQ, per germline. CDR3 region: CASSLGSQPVWDTQYF. The CDR3 DNA is TGCGCCAGCAGCTTGGGTTCGCAGCCCGTCTGGGATACGCAGTATTTT.

This clonotype occurred a few times. The gene calls are TRBV7-2 and TRBJ2-3; D not resolved. CDR1 is SGHTA, CDR2 FQGNSA, per germline. The CDR3 has 13 residues. Trimming cost V 5 bases and J 4 bases, with 10 bases left between them. The CDR3 sequence: CASSTLFPDTQYF. The CDR3 DNA sequence: TGTGCCAGCAGCACACTATTCCCAGATACGCAGTATTTT.

The gene calls are TRBV12-3 or TRBV12-4 and TRBJ1-6; 9 nucleotides line up with TRBD1. The CDR3 runs 15 residues. Trimming cost V 6 bases and J 7 bases; bases outside gene matches: 7. The CDR3 DNA sequence: TGTGCCAGCAGCCTGACAGGGGGACCCAATTCACCCCTCCACTTT. It is translated as CASSLTGGPNSPLHF.

The genes are TRBV12-3 or TRBV12-4 and TRBJ1-5; TRBD1 is a possible D gene (6 bases). CDR3 length: 15 residues. Trimming stripped 7 bases from V and 0 bases from J, with 13 bases between. The CDR3 DNA is TGTGCCAGCAAAAAAACAGGGAATAGCAATCAGCCCCAGCATTTT. This codes for CASKKTGNSNQPQHF.

The chain is built from TRBV7-3 and TRBJ2-3, with TRBD2 identical over 9 bases. Germline V lookup: CDR1 SGHTA, CDR2 FQGTGA. V lost 5 bases to trimming and J lost 2 bases; unmatched junction nucleotides: 11. CDR3 length: 17 amino acids. The CDR3 spells CASSRDGSGSFTDTQYF. The CDR3 nucleotides are TGTGCCAGCAGCAGGGACGGTAGCGGGAGTTTCACAGATACGCAGTATTTT.

This clonotype was seen more than once but under ten times. V gene TRBV5-1 combines with J gene TRBJ2-5; 9 bases are a match to TRBD2. The CDR3 covers 17 residues. J was trimmed by 2 bases and V by 4 bases; bases with no gene match: 12. Germline loops: CDR1 SGHRS, CDR2 YFSETQ. The CDR3 bases are TGCGCCAGCAGCAAAGCGGGGGGTGCAGGGGTTCAAGAGACCCAGTACTTC. Translation: CASSKAGGAGVQETQYF.

The V gene is TRBV3-1, the J gene TRBJ2-1; D gene unclear. Germline V gene lookup returns CDR1 LGHDT and CDR2 YNNKEL (reference sequence). The V end was cut by 1 base, the J end by 5 bases, with 6 bases between. The CDR3 covers 13 residues. The CDR3 DNA sequence: TGTGCCAGCAGCCAAGTTTCGGACAATGAGCAGTTCTTC. It translates to CASSQVSDNEQFF.

The J gene is TRBJ2-4, the V gene TRBV4-1, with TRBD2 matching over 7 bases. CDR1 and CDR2 (germline): MGHRA, YSYEKL. J gave up 0 bases and V 1 base, and 6 bases lay outside the gene matches. The CDR3 spans 17 residues. The CDR3 is CASSQGGIAGAKNIQYF. CDR3 DNA sequence: TGCGCCAGCAGCCAAGGCGGAATAGCGGGAGCCAAAAACATTCAGTACTTC.

The chain combines TRBV7-8 with TRBJ2-2; possibly TRBD2 for D (6 bases). CDR3 length: 15 residues. Per the germline V gene, CDR1 is SGHVS and CDR2 is FQNEAQ. Between the trimmed V and J ends, which lost 5 bases and 4 bases, there was a span of 14 bases. CDR3 coding DNA: TGTGCCAGCAGCCTGGGCGGGGCCGTCACCGGGGAGCTGTTTTTT. Translation: CASSLGGAVTGELFF. The full variable domain, in which reference TRBV7-8 and TRBJ2-2 provide the parts outside the CDR3, is GAGVSQSPRYKVAKRGQDVALRCDPISGHVSLFWYQQALGQGPEFLTYFQNEAQLDKSGLPSDRFFAERPEGSVSTLKIQRTQQEDSAVYLCASSLGGAVTGELFFGEGSRLTVL.

This clonotype was counted between two and nine times. This chain uses TRBV6-5 with TRBJ2-1; D ambiguous. Germline V lookup: CDR1 MNHEY, CDR2 SVGAGI. The CDR3 loop spans 15 amino acids. With 2 bases removed from V and 4 bases from J, the gap between germline ends came to 12 bases. The CDR3: CASSYAARMYNEQFF. CDR3 coding DNA: TGTGCCAGCAGTTACGCGGCCCGGATGTACAATGAGCAGTTCTTC.

The rearrangement uses TRBV30 and TRBJ2-1; 8 bases line up with TRBD1. V was pared by 2 bases and J by 9 bases, with 6 bases of the junction left unmatched. Germline lookup yields CDR1 GTSNPN and CDR2 SVGIG (reference sequence). The CDR3 runs to 13 residues. This CDR3 is CAWSTQGAGEQFF. The CDR3 bases are TGTGCCTGGAGTACGCAGGGGGCCGGTGAGCAGTTCTTC.

The gene calls are TRBV20-1 and TRBJ2-1, with 11 bases fitting TRBD2. In germline, CDR1 is DFQATT, CDR2 SNEGSKA (reference sequence). The CDR3 loop spans 15 amino acids. V lost 0 bases, J lost 5 bases, and 3 bases stayed unmatched. The CDR3 nucleotides are TGCAGTGCTAGAGATTTGGGACTAGCGGACAATGAGCAGTTCTTC. Encoded protein: CSARDLGLADNEQFF.

The CDR3 spells CASSLEGQGSYNEQFF. CDR3 coding DNA: TGTGCCAGCAGCTTGGAGGGACAGGGCTCCTACAATGAGCAGTTCTTC. The J gene is TRBJ2-1, the V gene TRBV5-5; 9 bases are shared with TRBD1. The V gene end was trimmed by 0 bases and the J gene end by 0 bases; junction bases not matched to a gene: 1. The CDR3 is 16 residues long. CDR1 is SGHKS and CDR2 is YYEKEE in the germline V gene (reference sequence).

This clonotype was detected only a few times. This chain links TRBV4-2 with TRBJ2-2; D not certain. Trimming took 3 bases from V and 0 from J, leaving 14 bases between them. The CDR3 sequence is 17 residues long. Germline V gene lookup returns CDR1 LGHNA and CDR2 YNFKEQ. The CDR3 DNA is TGTGCCAGCAGCCACCAGATAGAGTTCGCGAACACCGGGGAGCTGTTTTTT. Its protein is CASSHQIEFANTGELFF.

The sample holds many counts of this clonotype. This chain joins TRBV5-6 and TRBJ2-2; D remains unclear. CDR1 SGHDT and CDR2 YYEEEE come from the germline V gene. Trimming pared 1 base from V and 2 bases from J, leaving 6 bases between. This CDR3 comprises 14 residues. In DNA, the CDR3 is TGTGCCAGCAGCTTGCTAGTTAACACCGGGGAGCTGTTTTTT. It encodes CASSLLVNTGELFF.

This clonotype was seen only a few times. This may be a read error, as it is one base from a much larger clone. The gene calls are TRBV2 and TRBJ2-3, with 10 positions matching TRBD2. The CDR3 totals 19 residues. J lost 1 base, V lost 8 bases, and 18 bases had no gene match. Germline-derived CDR1 and CDR2 are SNHLY and FYNNEI. Here the CDR3 DNA reads TGTGCCAGCTGTTTTTTTCCTAGCGGGAGACGGGATCGCACAGATACGCAGTATTTT. Translation: CASCFFPSGRRDRTDTQYF.

The J gene is TRBJ2-5, the V gene TRBV5-1; 8 bases agree with TRBD2. The CDR3 length is 15 residues. The J segment lost 5 bases and the V segment lost 3 bases, leaving 9 bases of the junction unmatched. Germline V lookup: CDR1 SGHRS, CDR2 YFSETQ. The DNA of the CDR3 is TGCGCCAGCAGCTATACAGGGTCGGGAGGGGAGACCCAGTACTTC. It yields the protein CASSYTGSGGETQYF. The complete variable domain, with remaining parts taken from reference TRBV5-1 and TRBJ2-5, reads KAGVTQTPRYLIKTRGQQVTLSCSPISGHRSVSWYQQTPGQGLQFLFEYFSETQRNKGNFPGRFSGRQFSNSRSEMNVSTLELGDSALYLCASSYTGSGGETQYFGPGTRLLVL.

V gene TRBV20-1 combines with J gene TRBJ2-7; perhaps D is TRBD1 or TRBD2 (6 bases each). The germline V gene encodes CDR1 DFQATT and CDR2 SNEGSKA (reference sequence). V lost 5 bases and J 7 bases, leaving 15 bases between the germline ends. CDR3 length equals 12 residues. CDR3 sequence: CSAWKGGLEQYF. The CDR3 DNA reads as TGCAGTGCTTGGAAAGGGGGACTGGAGCAGTACTTC.

This clonotype has just a few counts. The chain couples TRBV15 to TRBJ2-2; D is perhaps TRBD1 or TRBD2 (5 bases each). From germline, CDR1 is LNHNV and CDR2 YYDKDF (reference sequence). This CDR3 comprises 17 residues. The V end was cut by 0 bases, the J end by 5 bases, with 16 bases between. The DNA for the CDR3 is TGTGCCACCAGCAGAGATCGCGGCGGCTGGGGGACCGGGGAGCTGTTTTTT. Amino acids: CATSRDRGGWGTGELFF.